The 31 T cell receptor beta chains reported below all come from one sample, sequenced in a study of T-cell memory formation after mild COVID-19. TCRdb re-analysed the 5' RACE reads in MiXCR, keeping a single row per CDR3 protein. The table lists around 110,000 distinct CDR3 sequences, approximately 13% of them singletons. The sequencing input was PBMCs or a T cell subset sorted from them (not recorded which). These receptors came from an adult woman who had mild COVID-19 (a few samples of this study predate the infection). Cell type and time point are not known.

In its sample, this clonotype was seen many times. J is TRBJ2-7 and V is TRBV5-6, with D maybe TRBD1 (6 bases). The V end was cut by 5 bases, the J end by 4 bases, with 13 bases between. This CDR3 spans 13 amino acids. Germline CDR1 reads SGHDT; CDR2 reads YYEEEE. The CDR3 region is CASRRTAFYEQYF. DNA of the CDR3: TGTGCCAGCAGGAGGACAGCCTTTTACGAGCAGTACTTC. The full variable domain, in which reference TRBV5-6 and TRBJ2-7 provide the parts outside the CDR3, is DAGVTQSPTHLIKTRGQQVTLRCSPKSGHDTVSWYQQALGQGPQFIFQYYEEEERQRGNFPDRFSGHQFPNYSSELNVNALLLGDSALYLCASRRTAFYEQYFGPGTRLTVT.

This clonotype was counted only a few times. The gene calls are TRBV5-1 and TRBJ1-1; 7 nucleotides align to TRBD1. The CDR3 runs to 12 residues. V was clipped by 6 bases and J by 6 bases; unmatched bases: 5. Germline loops: CDR1 SGHRS, CDR2 YFSETQ. The chain's CDR3 is CASKQGSAEAFF. The CDR3 DNA reads as TGCGCCAGCAAACAGGGGTCAGCTGAAGCTTTCTTT.

This clonotype was found many times. The CDR3 is CASSVVASGADTQYF. In DNA form, the CDR3 reads TGTGCCAGCAGCGTAGTTGCTAGCGGGGCAGATACGCAGTATTTT. The genes are TRBV9 and TRBJ2-3; 9 bases fit TRBD2. The CDR3 is 15 amino acids. Germline V CDR1 and CDR2: SGDLS, YYNGEE. Trimming took 0 bases from V and 4 from J; bases not matched to a gene: 3.

The V and J genes are TRBV6-5 and TRBJ2-7; 9 bases match TRBD1. The V gene end was trimmed by 0 bases and the J gene end by 3 bases; junction bases not matched to a gene: 6. Germline lookup yields CDR1 MNHEY and CDR2 SVGAGI. The CDR3 extends over 16 amino acids. CDR3: CASSYSGGQGRYEQYF. The CDR3 DNA reads as TGTGCCAGCAGTTACTCGGGCGGACAGGGGCGCTACGAGCAGTACTTC.

This clonotype came up a few times. The chain carries TRBV4-3 and TRBJ2-7; 8 bases fit TRBD2. The CDR3 covers 16 residues. In germline, CDR1 is LGHNA, CDR2 YSLEER. After removal of 0 bases from V and 4 bases from J, the junction contained 8 bases not matched to a gene. The CDR3 nucleotides are TGCGCCAGCAGCCAAGAACGGCCTAGCGGGTTATACGAGCAGTACTTC. Translation: CASSQERPSGLYEQYF.

This clonotype was found a few times. This rearrangement joins TRBV29-1 to TRBJ2-1; perhaps TRBD1 as D (9 bases). The germline V gene encodes CDR1 SQVTM and CDR2 ANQGSEA. Trimming cost V 7 bases and J 7 bases, with 29 bases left between them. There are 17 residues in the CDR3. CDR3 amino acids: CSAWTGEALAEGNEQFF. The DNA of the CDR3 is TGCAGCGCCTGGACAGGGGAAGCACTAGCGGAGGGGAATGAGCAGTTCTTC.

The sample holds a few counts of this clonotype. The chain combines TRBV7-9 with TRBJ2-7; tentative D call: TRBD1 (5 bases). Trimming pared 5 bases from V and 5 bases from J, leaving 10 bases between. Germline V lookup: CDR1 SEHNR, CDR2 FQNEAQ (reference sequence). CDR3 length: 12 residues. The CDR3 sequence: CASSPDRNEQYF. The CDR3, as DNA: TGTGCCAGCAGCCCTGACAGAAACGAGCAGTACTTC.

This rearrangement joins TRBV24-1 to TRBJ2-2; 10 nucleotides match TRBD2. Trimming removed 1 base from V and 3 bases from J; junction bases left unmatched: 1. The V gene's germline CDR1 is KGHDR and CDR2 SFDVKD. The CDR3 length is 16 residues. The CDR3 region has the DNA TGTGCCACCAGTGATTTAGCGGGAGGGGACACCGGGGAGCTGTTTTTT. Protein sequence: CATSDLAGGDTGELFF.

This sequence joins TRBV4-3 and TRBJ2-7; tentatively, D is TRBD1 (6 bases). CDR3 length: 19 residues. The germline V gene has CDR1 LGHNA and CDR2 YSLEER. Trimming removed 4 bases from V and 3 bases from J, with 28 bases in between. Here the CDR3 reads CASSLNPRDTNLPVYEQYF. The CDR3 DNA is TGCGCCAGCAGCCTCAACCCCCGGGACACTAATTTACCGGTCTACGAGCAGTACTTC.

This clonotype was seen more than once but under ten times. The rearrangement joins TRBV7-9 to TRBJ2-7; tentatively, D is TRBD1 (5 bases). Trimming took 2 bases from V and 1 from J, leaving 9 bases between them. The CDR3 contains 14 residues. Germline CDR1 and CDR2: SEHNR and FQNEAQ (reference sequence). The CDR3 spells CASSLLGVSYEQYF. CDR3 nucleotide sequence: TGTGCCAGCAGCTTATTAGGGGTTTCCTACGAGCAGTACTTC.

This clonotype was counted a few times. The chain joins TRBV4-1 to TRBJ1-1; no clear D gene. Germline V gene data show CDR1 as MGHRA and CDR2 as YSYEKL. There are 14 residues in the CDR3. V gave up 0 bases and J gave up 6 bases, with 11 bases separating them. As DNA, the CDR3 is TGCGCCAGCAGCCAAGATTTGGAAGGATCTGAAGCTTTCTTT. Amino acid sequence: CASSQDLEGSEAFF.

The chain joins TRBV12-5 to TRBJ1-2; a possible D gene is TRBD1 (5 bases). The CDR3 contains 12 residues. V shed 6 bases and J shed 7 bases, with 12 bases lying between them. Germline loops: CDR1 LGHNT, CDR2 FRNRAP. CDR3 in amino acids: CASGSGGSGYTF. CDR3 DNA: TGTGCTAGTGGAAGTGGGGGAAGTGGCTACACCTTC. The full variable domain, in which reference TRBV12-5 and TRBJ1-2 provide the parts outside the CDR3, is DARVTQTPRHKVTEMGQEVTMRCQPILGHNTVFWYRQTMMQGLELLAYFRNRAPLDDSGMPKDRFSAEMPDATLATLKIQPSEPRDSAVYFCASGSGGSGYTFGSGTRLTVV.

The sample holds a few counts of this clonotype. V and J are TRBV20-1 and TRBJ2-1; D perhaps matches TRBD2 (6 bases). V lost 0 bases to trimming and J lost 4 bases, with 19 bases between them. The length of the CDR3 is 17 residues. Germline lookup yields CDR1 DFQATT and CDR2 SNEGSKA (reference sequence). The CDR3 DNA reads as TGCAGTGCTAGAGATCCCGGGACCTGGGGGGATTACAATGAGCAGTTCTTC. Translated, it gives CSARDPGTWGDYNEQFF.

V is TRBV12-5 and J is TRBJ1-2; 8 nucleotides align to TRBD1. Germline V gives CDR1 LGHNT, CDR2 FRNRAP. This CDR3 has 14 amino acids. J was trimmed by 4 bases and V by 6 bases; bases with no gene match: 7. This CDR3 is CASGLGQGSYGYTF. The DNA for the CDR3 is TGTGCTAGTGGCCTTGGACAGGGATCCTATGGCTACACCTTC.

This clonotype has a count of ten or more. The CDR3 region has the DNA TGTGCCAGCAGTTTCTCTGGGGCCAACGTCCTGACTTTC. It specifies CASSFSGANVLTF. The chain couples TRBV12-3 or TRBV12-4 to TRBJ2-6; D ambiguous. CDR3 length: 13 residues. Trimming removed 3 bases from V and 0 bases from J, with 0 bases in between.

The chain uses TRBV7-8 and TRBJ2-7, with unresolved D. The V gene lost 5 bases and the J gene lost 1 base, with 12 bases spanning the gap. Germline V lookup: CDR1 SGHVS, CDR2 FQNEAQ. The CDR3 covers 14 residues. The CDR3 sequence is CASSPLDGSYEQYF. In DNA, the CDR3 is TGTGCCAGCAGCCCCCTGGACGGGTCCTACGAGCAGTACTTC.

This clonotype was recorded a few times. The chain carries TRBV30 and TRBJ1-2; 10 bases line up with TRBD1. The germline V gene encodes CDR1 GTSNPN and CDR2 SVGIG (reference sequence). There are 15 residues in the CDR3. Trimming removed 1 base from V and 4 bases from J; junction bases left unmatched: 6. CDR3 nucleotides: TGTGCCTGGAGTGCCGGTTGGACAGGGGGCTATGGCTACACCTTC. Its translation: CAWSAGWTGGYGYTF.

The chain joins TRBV9 to TRBJ2-7; no definite D call. Trimming shortened V by 4 bases and J by 3 bases, and 11 bases separated the two germline ends. CDR3 length: 13 residues. Germline V CDR1 and CDR2: SGDLS, YYNGEE. The CDR3 coding sequence is TGTGCCAGCAGCTCTGTAGACGGCTACGAGCAGTACTTC. It specifies CASSSVDGYEQYF.

This rearrangement joins TRBV6-5 to TRBJ1-6, with 9 bases identical to TRBD1. V lost 4 bases to trimming and J lost 4 bases; unmatched junction nucleotides: 2. Germline lookup yields CDR1 MNHEY and CDR2 SVGAGI. The CDR3 contains 15 residues. The CDR3 reads CASSSGQGYNSPLHF. The CDR3 DNA reads TGTGCCAGCAGTTCCGGACAGGGGTATAATTCACCCCTCCACTTT.

V is TRBV2 and J is TRBJ1-2, with D unclear. From germline, CDR1 is SNHLY and CDR2 FYNNEI. V was pared by 11 bases and J by 4 bases, with 14 bases between. The CDR3 spans 12 residues. The CDR3 loop is CAGVSRPYGYTF. In DNA form, the CDR3 reads TGTGCCGGAGTCAGCCGCCCCTATGGCTACACCTTC. The variable domain in full, with the rest retrieved from reference TRBV2 and TRBJ1-2, is EPEVTQTPSHQVTQMGQEVILRCVPISNHLYFYWYRQILGQKVEFLVSFYNNEISEKSEIFDDQFSVERPDGSNFTLKIRSTKLEDSAMYFCAGVSRPYGYTFGSGTRLTVV.

The J gene is TRBJ2-1, the V gene TRBV7-9; 10 bases map to TRBD2. Germline lookup yields CDR1 SEHNR and CDR2 FQNEAQ (reference sequence). V shed 3 bases, J shed 4 bases, and the junction held 6 bases outside the gene matches. The CDR3 length is 16 residues. The CDR3 DNA follows: TGTGCCAGCAGCTTTCTAGCGGGAGTTGTATACAATGAGCAGTTCTTC. Translating it yields CASSFLAGVVYNEQFF.

This clonotype was found a few times. J is TRBJ2-7 and V is TRBV4-1; TRBD1 matches 10 bases. The V gene end was trimmed by 4 bases and the J gene end by 6 bases; junction bases not matched to a gene: 3. Per the germline V gene, CDR1 is MGHRA and CDR2 is YSYEKL. The CDR3 spans 13 residues. CDR3 region: CASSPGTGAEQYF. DNA of the CDR3: TGCGCCAGCAGCCCTGGGACAGGGGCCGAGCAGTACTTC.

Only a few counts were recorded for this clonotype. The chain has TRBV19 and TRBJ2-7; D uncertain. CDR3 size: 14 residues. The germline V and J ends were trimmed by 4 bases and 0 bases, with 10 bases remaining between them. The germline V gene encodes CDR1 LNHDA and CDR2 SQIVND (reference sequence). CDR3 nucleotide sequence: TGTGCCAGTAGTAGGAGTGGGCACTCCTACGAGCAGTACTTC. Its translation is CASSRSGHSYEQYF.

In its sample, this clonotype was seen a few times. This sequence joins TRBV29-1 and TRBJ1-1; D gene ambiguous. The CDR3 covers 17 residues. V was pared by 4 bases and J by 7 bases, with 28 bases between. Germline CDR1 SQVTM, CDR2 ANQGSEA. The CDR3 DNA sequence: TGCAGCGTTGTGTTTTGGACTCTAGATTTGAATCGGGGTGAAGCTTTCTTT. It specifies CSVVFWTLDLNRGEAFF. Together with reference TRBV29-1 and TRBJ1-1, the CDR3 gives the full variable domain: SAVISQKPSRDICQRGTSLTIQCQVDSQVTMMFWYRQQPGQSLTLIATANQGSEATYESGFVIDKFPISRPNLTFSTLTVSNMSPEDSSIYLCSVVFWTLDLNRGEAFFGQGTRLTVV.

This chain uses TRBV4-2 with TRBJ2-1; TRBD2 agrees at 7 bases. The CDR3 is 16 residues long. Germline loops: CDR1 LGHNA, CDR2 YNFKEQ. V was clipped by 0 bases and J by 3 bases; unmatched bases: 5. The CDR3 DNA follows: TGTGCCAGCAGCCAAGAGGTGTCTAGCGGCTACAATGAGCAGTTCTTC. It codes for CASSQEVSSGYNEQFF.

This clonotype was seen more than once but under ten times. This chain joins TRBV29-1 and TRBJ2-7, with a possible D match to TRBD1 (5 bases). The CDR3 has 12 residues. Germline CDR1 and CDR2: SQVTM and ANQGSEA. V lost 6 bases and J 3 bases, leaving 12 bases between the germline ends. As DNA, the CDR3 is TGCAGCGTCATCCAGGGTAGCTACGAGCAGTACTTC. Amino acids: CSVIQGSYEQYF.

This chain uses TRBV7-9 with TRBJ1-2; unclear D gene. Trimming shortened V by 4 bases and J by 3 bases, and 18 bases separated the two germline ends. This CDR3 is 16 amino acids long. CDR1 SEHNR and CDR2 FQNEAQ come from the germline V gene (reference sequence). This chain's CDR3 is CASSSSSTPRDYGYTF. As DNA, the CDR3 is TGTGCCAGCAGCTCCTCCTCGACCCCGCGGGACTATGGCTACACCTTC.

There are a few counts of this clonotype. The chain carries TRBV7-9 and TRBJ1-5; D call uncertain. Germline CDR1 reads SEHNR; CDR2 reads FQNEAQ (reference sequence). This CDR3 contains 12 residues. Trimming took off 6 bases at V and 6 bases at J, with 9 bases between the two ends. The CDR3 spells CASRSPGQPQHF. In nucleotides, the CDR3 is TGTGCCAGCAGATCACCGGGTCAGCCCCAGCATTTT.

This clonotype was seen a few times. This rearrangement joins TRBV27 to TRBJ2-3, with D tentatively TRBD2 (5 bases). V lost 1 base and J lost 5, with 13 bases in between. The CDR3 loop spans 15 amino acids. Germline CDR1 MNHEY, CDR2 SMNVEV (reference sequence). DNA for the CDR3: TGTGCCAGCAGTTTATTTGGGATACGGGGAGATACGCAGTATTTT. Encoded protein: CASSLFGIRGDTQYF.

This clonotype was observed a handful of times. The chain joins TRBV3-1 to TRBJ2-7, with D maybe TRBD2 (5 bases). CDR1 and CDR2 from the germline V gene are LGHDT and YNNKEL (reference sequence). Between the trimmed V and J ends, which lost 4 bases and 2 bases, there was a span of 15 bases. CDR3 length: 15 amino acids. The CDR3 protein is CASSPSGTGTYEQYF. The CDR3 DNA reads as TGTGCCAGCAGCCCCAGCGGTACGGGTACCTACGAGCAGTACTTC.

The chain couples TRBV5-1 to TRBJ1-1, with 12 bases aligning to TRBD1. V lost 5 bases to trimming and J lost 3 bases; unmatched junction nucleotides: 8. Germline assignment: CDR1 SGHRS and CDR2 YFSETQ. This CDR3 region has 16 residues. Here the CDR3 reads CASRSPGQGAHTEAFF. In DNA form, the CDR3 reads TGCGCCAGCAGATCCCCGGGACAGGGGGCGCACACTGAAGCTTTCTTT. The full variable domain, rest sourced from reference TRBV5-1 and TRBJ1-1, is KAGVTQTPRYLIKTRGQQVTLSCSPISGHRSVSWYQQTPGQGLQFLFEYFSETQRNKGNFPGRFSGRQFSNSRSEMNVSTLELGDSALYLCASRSPGQGAHTEAFFGQGTRLTVV.